These 30 T cell receptor beta chains were sequenced from one sample in a study of regulatory T cells in long-lasting Graves disease. Construction of the TCR beta libraries employed iRepertoire HTBI primers in conjunction with Arm-PCR of CDR3 regions. Via MiXCR, TCRdb re-called the multiplex PCR reads, giving one row per CDR3 protein. This sample has around 250,000 distinct CDR3 sequences; 18% occur once, and the top ten carry 14%. Time point here: newly diagnosed GD, antithyroid drugs for less than 3 months. PBMC-extracted RNA yielded the TCR library. These sequences were also reported in another study, on T cells in Graves' hyperthyroidism and ophthalmopathy.

Sequenced material: peripheral blood mononuclear cells (PBMCs), taken at new diagnosis, from a patient treated with antithyroid drugs. Every receptor here comes from a woman in her thirties with Graves disease.

Points on this clonotype: This could be a read error, since a much larger clone is one nucleotide away. This chain joins TRBV6-5 and TRBJ1-3; D remains unclear. The V gene's germline CDR1 is MNHEY and CDR2 SVGAGI. The CDR3 loop spans 13 amino acids. The CDR3 here is CASGYTSGNTIYF. For the CDR3, the DNA is TGTGCCAGCGGTTACACCTCTGGAAACACCATATATTTT.

This clonotype was detected only a few times. The chain couples TRBV19 to TRBJ2-1; tentatively, D is TRBD1 (6 bases). CDR1 and CDR2 from the germline V gene are LNHDA and SQIVND (reference sequence). Trimming took 7 bases from V and 4 from J, leaving 11 bases between them. The CDR3 has 13 amino acids. In DNA, the CDR3 is TGTGCCAGTACCGACACAGGGTACAATGAGCAGTTCTTC. Residues: CASTDTGYNEQFF.

This clonotype was detected many times. V is TRBV12-3 or TRBV12-4 and J is TRBJ1-5, with a possible D match to TRBD1 (5 bases). The CDR3 covers 15 residues. The V end lost 8 bases, the J end lost 4 bases, and 18 bases lay between the germline ends. The CDR3 nucleotides are TGTGCCAGCGCCAGGGCTTTCGTAGGGAATCAGCCCCAGCATTTT. Translated, it gives CASARAFVGNQPQHF.

This clonotype occurred many times. The V call is TRBV7-9, the J call TRBJ2-3; possibly TRBD2 for D (7 bases). The CDR3 contains 15 residues. Trimming took off 2 bases at V and 2 bases at J, with 11 bases between the two ends. Germline assignment: CDR1 SEHNR and CDR2 FQNEAQ (reference sequence). The CDR3 DNA follows: TGTGCCAGCAGCTTATTCGGGGGGCCCACAGATACGCAGTATTTT. It yields the protein CASSLFGGPTDTQYF.

The chain couples TRBV2 to TRBJ1-5, with 8 bases matching TRBD1. This CDR3 has 17 residues. V trimming: 5 bases; J trimming: 3 bases; junction bases outside the gene matches: 12. CDR1 and CDR2 from the germline V gene are SNHLY and FYNNEI. The CDR3 is CASSTTGAGLTNQPQHF. For the CDR3, the DNA is TGTGCCAGCAGTACGACAGGGGCAGGACTCACCAATCAGCCCCAGCATTTT.

This clonotype was seen once. A much larger clone lies a single base off, so this may be a read error. The chain combines TRBV5-4 with TRBJ1-1; D is unresolved. The CDR3 has 14 residues. Trimming removed 0 bases at V and 3 bases at J, with 9 bases between. CDR1 and CDR2 from the germline V gene are SGHNT and YYREEE (reference sequence). In DNA form, the CDR3 reads TGTGCCAGCAGCTTGGGACGCCGGGACACTGAAGCTTTCTTT. Its protein is CASSLGRRDTEAFF.

This clonotype was observed a handful of times. The chain uses TRBV7-2 and TRBJ1-1, with D unresolved. The germline CDR1 and CDR2 sequences are SGHTA and FQGNSA. Trimming took 5 bases from V and 4 from J, leaving 14 bases between them. The CDR3 has 14 residues. The CDR3 spells CASSPGTEGTEAFF. The CDR3 DNA follows: TGTGCCAGCAGCCCGGGAACAGAAGGCACTGAAGCTTTCTTT.

Note on this clonotype: A much larger clone differs by one base, so this may be a read error. CDR3 residues: CANSPQGGGLFEQYF. DNA of the CDR3: TGTGCCAACAGCCCCCAGGGTGGGGGCCTTTTTGAGCAGTACTTC. The genes are TRBV9 and TRBJ2-7; a possible D gene is TRBD1 (6 bases). The length of the CDR3 is 15 residues. Germline V lookup: CDR1 SGDLS, CDR2 YYNGEE.

As concerns this clonotype: This probably arose from a read error, given a far larger clone one base away. The genes are TRBV7-8 and TRBJ2-7; unclear D gene. CDR3 length: 15 residues. CDR1 and CDR2 from the germline V gene are SGHVS and FQNEAQ. CDR3 region: CANSPLRISSYEQYF. CDR3 DNA sequence: TGTGCCAACAGCCCATTACGCATAAGCTCCTACGAGCAGTACTTC.

The chain combines TRBV20-1 with TRBJ1-5, with 8 bases lining up with TRBD1. Germline trimming cut 5 bases from V and 6 bases from J; bases unmatched to any gene: 12. CDR3 length: 15 amino acids. CDR1 and CDR2 from the germline V gene are DFQATT and SNEGSKA (reference sequence). Here the CDR3 reads CSASTGTGSGQPQHF. In DNA form, the CDR3 reads TGCAGTGCTTCTACCGGGACAGGCTCGGGTCAGCCCCAGCATTTT.

Details on this clonotype: It may be a read error: a sequence one base away is much more abundant. This chain uses TRBV3-1 with TRBJ1-2; 7 bases match TRBD1. The CDR3 loop spans 14 amino acids. V lost 6 bases, J lost 6 bases, and 10 bases stayed unmatched. Germline CDR1 reads LGHDT; CDR2 reads YNNKEL (reference sequence). The CDR3, as DNA: TGTGCCAGCAGAAGACAGGGAGACGGCCATGGCTACACCTTC. Amino acids: CASRRQGDGHGYTF.

The genes are TRBV2 and TRBJ2-3; 13 bases agree with TRBD2. Trimming removed 8 bases from V and 4 bases from J; junction bases left unmatched: 12. In germline, CDR1 is SNHLY, CDR2 FYNNEI. The CDR3 sequence is 17 residues long. The CDR3 DNA reads as TGTGCCAGCGGGGGGACTAGCGGGGTTGGAGTCCCAGATACGCAGTATTTT. Encoded protein: CASGGTSGVGVPDTQYF.

The chain links TRBV7-3 to TRBJ2-1; possible D gene TRBD2, 7 bases. This CDR3 comprises 19 residues. V lost 4 bases and J lost 5, with 27 bases in between. The V gene's germline CDR1 is SGHTA and CDR2 FQGTGA. The CDR3: CASSWDRGGEGGIDNEQFF. DNA for the CDR3: TGTGCCAGCAGCTGGGATAGAGGGGGGGAGGGAGGAATTGACAATGAGCAGTTCTTC.

This clonotype was observed at least ten times. The J gene is TRBJ2-7, the V gene TRBV3-1; TRBD2 might be the D (5 bases). Trimming removed 1 base from V and 6 bases from J, with 10 bases in between. The CDR3 contains 13 residues. Looked up from germline, CDR1 is LGHDT and CDR2 is YNNKEL (reference sequence). In DNA form, the CDR3 reads TGTGCCAGCAGCCAAGGGAGCGGAACCGAGCAGTACTTC. This translates into CASSQGSGTEQYF.

The chain carries TRBV7-6 and TRBJ2-3, with 11 nucleotides matching TRBD1. This CDR3 is built from 14 residues. Losses at the gene ends were 5 bases for V and 6 bases for J; bases not matched to a gene: 4. From germline, CDR1 is SGHVS and CDR2 FNYEAQ. This chain's CDR3 is CASSRTGGMDTQYF. The CDR3 DNA is TGTGCCAGCAGCCGGACAGGGGGCATGGATACGCAGTATTTT.

Ten or more counts support this clonotype. The chain has TRBV27 and TRBJ1-5; D may be TRBD1 (6 bases). The CDR3 covers 18 residues. V lost 3 bases to trimming and J lost 4 bases, with 22 bases between them. Looked up from germline, CDR1 is MNHEY and CDR2 is SMNVEV (reference sequence). This chain's CDR3 is CASSFLSEWTELNQPQHF. The CDR3 bases are TGTGCCAGCAGTTTTCTTTCGGAATGGACAGAACTAAATCAGCCCCAGCATTTT.

In regard to this clonotype: This may stem from a read error, because a much larger clone lies one nucleotide away. This chain links TRBV6-1 with TRBJ2-7, with no clear D. Looked up from germline, CDR1 is MNHNS and CDR2 is SASEGT. This CDR3 region has 15 residues. V lost 5 bases and J lost 0, with 14 bases in between. The CDR3 loop reads CASSNRSSLSYEQYF. The CDR3 coding sequence is TGTGCCAGCAGTAATCGGTCCTCGCTCTCCTACGAGCAGTACTTC.

Many counts were recorded for this clonotype. The J gene is TRBJ1-1, the V gene TRBV15; perhaps TRBD1 as D (6 bases). CDR3 size: 16 residues. Trimming pared 0 bases from V and 4 bases from J, leaving 15 bases between. Germline lookup yields CDR1 LNHNV and CDR2 YYDKDF (reference sequence). CDR3 loop: CATSRDQGWAITEAFF. The DNA of the CDR3 is TGTGCCACCAGCAGAGATCAGGGGTGGGCGATCACTGAAGCTTTCTTT.

This clonotype was counted a few times. The rearrangement links TRBV10-1 to TRBJ2-7; TRBD1 agrees at 8 bases. The length of the CDR3 is 14 residues. The germline V gene has CDR1 WNHNN and CDR2 SYGVQD (reference sequence). The V and J ends lost 0 bases and 13 bases, in that order; junction bases with no gene match: 11. The CDR3 bases are TGCGCCAGCAGTGAGTCATCCCTCTCGGGACAGGTCTACTTC. Encoded protein: CASSESSLSGQVYF.

About this clonotype itself: The likely explanation is a read error, given a far larger clone one base away. The genes are TRBV3-1 and TRBJ1-1, with 7 bases identical to TRBD1. V gave up 4 bases and J gave up 1 base; unmatched junction bases: 6. The CDR3 length is 15 residues. The germline V gene has CDR1 LGHDT and CDR2 YNNKEL (reference sequence). CDR3 nucleotides: TGTGCCAGCAGCCCATCGGGACAGAGGAACACTGAAGCTTTCTTT. Translating it yields CASSPSGQRNTEAFF.

At least ten counts were recorded for this clonotype. The V gene is TRBV4-1, the J gene TRBJ2-1; the match to TRBD1 covers 7 bases. Germline lookup yields CDR1 MGHRA and CDR2 YSYEKL. This CDR3 is 14 amino acids long. With 3 bases clipped from V and 8 bases from J, the junction kept 7 bases outside the gene matches. This CDR3 reads CASSQDRSRDEQFF. CDR3 coding DNA: TGCGCCAGCAGCCAGGACAGGTCTAGGGATGAGCAGTTCTTC.

The chain combines TRBV2 with TRBJ2-4; D ambiguous. The CDR3 runs to 10 residues. CDR1 and CDR2 (germline): SNHLY, FYNNEI. Trimming cost V 6 bases and J 7 bases, with 4 bases left between them. The CDR3 nucleotides read TGTGCCAGCAGGGGTAACATTCAGTACTTC. It codes for CASRGNIQYF.

This clonotype was seen many times. This chain connects TRBV7-8 to TRBJ2-2, with 8 bases identical to TRBD2. The CDR3 has 15 residues. With 5 bases clipped from V and 6 bases from J, the junction kept 8 bases outside the gene matches. Germline CDR1 is SGHVS and CDR2 is FQNEAQ. The CDR3 here is CASSPGGGRAGELFF. The CDR3 region has the DNA TGTGCCAGCAGCCCCGGCGGGGGGCGGGCCGGGGAGCTGTTTTTT. The full variable domain, rest sourced from reference TRBV7-8 and TRBJ2-2, is GAGVSQSPRYKVAKRGQDVALRCDPISGHVSLFWYQQALGQGPEFLTYFQNEAQLDKSGLPSDRFFAERPEGSVSTLKIQRTQQEDSAVYLCASSPGGGRAGELFFGEGSRLTVL.

The chain uses TRBV11-3 and TRBJ2-3, with D tentatively TRBD2 (5 bases). The CDR3 loop spans 13 amino acids. Between the trimmed V and J ends, which lost 1 base and 9 bases, there was a span of 11 bases. The germline V gene has CDR1 SGHNT and CDR2 YENEEA. CDR3 sequence (DNA): TGTGCCAGCAGCTTAGCAAACTCGGGAACGCAGTATTTT. Translation: CASSLANSGTQYF. The variable domain in full, completed from reference TRBV11-3 and TRBJ2-3, reads EAGVVQSPRYKIIEKKQPVAFWCNPISGHNTLYWYLQNLGQGPELLIRYENEEAVDDSQLPKDRFSAERLKGVDSTLKIQPAELGDSAVYLCASSLANSGTQYFGPGTRLTVL.

The V and J genes are TRBV3-1 and TRBJ2-7; D call uncertain. This CDR3 is built from 11 residues. In germline, CDR1 is LGHDT, CDR2 YNNKEL (reference sequence). V was clipped by 6 bases and J by 8 bases, with 11 bases between them. CDR3 region: CASRDRWQQYF. In nucleotides, the CDR3 is TGTGCCAGCAGGGACCGCTGGCAGCAGTACTTC.

J is TRBJ1-4 and V is TRBV7-6; D unclear. CDR3 length: 13 residues. With 5 bases removed from V and 4 bases from J, the gap between germline ends came to 8 bases. Germline CDR1 is SGHVS and CDR2 is FNYEAQ. CDR3 sequence: CASSRDVNEKLFF. CDR3 in DNA: TGTGCCAGCAGCCGGGATGTTAATGAAAAACTGTTTTTT.

This clonotype was counted ten times or more. V gene TRBV6-1 combines with J gene TRBJ2-2; the D call may be TRBD1 or TRBD2 (7 bases each). Trimming shortened V by 6 bases and J by 7 bases, and 15 bases separated the two germline ends. The CDR3 spans 14 residues. The germline gives CDR1 MNHNS, CDR2 SASEGT. The CDR3 protein is CASRASGGDGELFF. In DNA form, the CDR3 reads TGTGCCAGCAGGGCTTCAGGGGGGGACGGGGAGCTGTTTTTT.

This clonotype was seen at least ten times. The chain uses TRBV28 and TRBJ1-4, with a tentative D call TRBD1 (6 bases). The CDR3 is 15 residues long. Trimming cost V 6 bases and J 4 bases, with 15 bases left between them. Germline V CDR1 and CDR2: MDHEN, SYDVKM. CDR3 sequence reads: CASRYQGLLNEKLFF. The CDR3 DNA sequence: TGTGCCAGCAGATATCAGGGGCTCCTTAATGAAAAACTGTTTTTT.

The chain couples TRBV4-1 to TRBJ2-4, with D maybe TRBD1 (5 bases). The CDR3 has 15 amino acids. V was clipped by 3 bases and J by 0 bases, with 9 bases between them. Germline lookup yields CDR1 MGHRA and CDR2 YSYEKL. The CDR3 region has the DNA TGCGCCAGCAGCCATGGGGCGCTAGCCAAAAACATTCAGTACTTC. Translating it yields CASSHGALAKNIQYF.

This clonotype was observed at least ten times. The CDR3, as DNA: TGTGCCAGCAGCGCAGAGGACCAGCCCCGAGCTTTCTTT. Amino acid sequence: CASSAEDQPRAFF. The chain combines TRBV12-3 or TRBV12-4 with TRBJ1-1; D not certain. The CDR3 consists of 13 residues. With 6 bases removed from V and 10 bases from J, the gap between germline ends came to 18 bases.